This T cell receptor beta chain is drawn from a study of T cell responses to AZD1222 COVID-19 vaccine. The germline V and J ends were trimmed by 10 bases and 3 bases, with 16 bases remaining between them. The CDR3 has 13 amino acids. Germline V gene data show CDR1 as KGHSH and CDR2 as LQKENI. The method was immunoSEQ multiplex PCR; TCRdb's version includes in-frame clones alone and lacks a portion of them. The sample yields around 66,000 clones, more than 75% seen once. Worth noting for this clone: Its antigen is undetermined.

Study-level points and caveats: As reported, nearly half of all spike-specific TCRs target variant regions that are unmutated.

Sequences were derived from peripheral blood, sampled 28 days after the second dose of the MenACWY control vaccine. The receptor was isolated from an adult who received the MenACWY meningococcal vaccine as a control. This chain connects TRBV18 to TRBJ2-7, with no clear D. CDR3: CATRRTNDYEQYF. The CDR3 DNA reads TGTGCCACTCGCCGAACGAATGACTACGAGCAGTACTTC. The entire variable domain, with the rest obtained from reference TRBV18 and TRBJ2-7, is as follows: NAGVMQNPRHLVRRRGQEARLRCSPMKGHSHVYWYRQLPEEGLKFMVYLQKENIIDESGMPKERFSAEFPKEGPSILRIQQVVRGDSAAYFCATRRTNDYEQYFGPGTRLTVT.